One and the same sample provided the 10 T cell receptor beta chains below, sequenced in a study of blood T cell repertoires in COVID-19. Profiling relied on immunoSEQ multiplex PCR, and the TCRdb table lists in-frame clones only, not all of them. The table shows hundreds of thousands of clones, with 85% to 90% occurring only once. The sample taken for sequencing was PBMCs or T cells enriched from blood (not recorded which). The receptors come from a woman aged 18-29 years with acute COVID-19.

Worth noting for this clone: Germline is not matched at one junction end, which may reflect a read error. This CDR3 reads CAWSSTNEKLFF. CDR3 nucleotide sequence: TGTGCCTGGAGTTCAACAAATGAAAAACTGTTTTTT. The genes are TRBV30 and TRBJ1-4; unclear D gene. Per the germline V gene, CDR1 is GTSNPN and CDR2 is SVGIG (reference sequence). The CDR3 sequence is 12 residues long. Drawing the rest from reference TRBV30 and TRBJ1-4, the complete variable domain is SQTIHQWPATLVQPVGSPLSLECTVEGTSNPNLYWYRQAAGRGLQLLFYSVGIGQISSEVPQNLSASRPQDRQFILSSKKLLLSDSGFYLCAWSSTNEKLFFGSGTQLSVL.

The V gene is TRBV30, the J gene TRBJ1-2, with 9 bases identical to TRBD1. Germline CDR1 GTSNPN, CDR2 SVGIG (reference sequence). This CDR3 contains 14 residues. The V segment lost 8 bases and the J segment 7 bases; nucleotides outside the gene matches: 14. The CDR3 bases are TGTGCCCGGAAGGATGGGACAGGGCTGCTTGGCTACACCTTC. Its translation: CARKDGTGLLGYTF.

V is TRBV6-5 and J is TRBJ2-6; 7 nucleotides match TRBD1. Germline V gene lookup returns CDR1 MNHEY and CDR2 SVGAGI. V shed 2 bases, J shed 1 base, and the junction held 2 bases outside the gene matches. The CDR3 spans 16 residues. The CDR3 reads CASSYTGESGANVLTF. The CDR3 bases are TGTGCCAGCAGTTACACAGGGGAATCTGGGGCCAACGTCCTGACTTTC.

The chain uses TRBV2 and TRBJ2-7, with 11 positions matching TRBD2. This CDR3 is built from 17 residues. Trimming took 4 bases from V and 4 from J; bases not matched to a gene: 12. The germline CDR1 and CDR2 sequences are SNHLY and FYNNEI. The CDR3 here is CASSGPLAGGVFYEQYF. The CDR3 region has the DNA TGTGCCAGCAGTGGACCGTTAGCGGGAGGGGTTTTTTACGAGCAGTACTTC.

The table lists this clone with a few counts. J is TRBJ1-5 and V is TRBV6-1; possible D gene TRBD1, 6 bases. V lost 0 bases and J lost 3, with 12 bases in between. There are 16 residues in the CDR3. Germline CDR1 and CDR2: MNHNS and SASEGT. CDR3 nucleotide sequence: TGTGCCAGCAGTGAAGCCAACAGGGCCCCCAATCAGCCCCAGCATTTT. Amino acid sequence: CASSEANRAPNQPQHF.

The chain links TRBV30 to TRBJ2-1; 11 bases match TRBD1. V was pared by 4 bases and J by 3 bases, with 5 bases of the junction left unmatched. This CDR3 is built from 15 residues. Looked up from germline, CDR1 is GTSNPN and CDR2 is SVGIG (reference sequence). CDR3 in amino acids: CAWTGDRGVYNEQFF. The CDR3 region has the DNA TGTGCCTGGACTGGGGACAGGGGGGTCTACAATGAGCAGTTCTTC.

In DNA form, the CDR3 reads TGTGCCAGCAGCCAAACCGGGACTAGTAAGTTCTTC. This encodes CASSQTGTSKFF. The V call is TRBV7-9, the J call TRBJ2-1; TRBD2 aligns across 8 bases. The CDR3 has 12 residues. Germline lookup yields CDR1 SEHNR and CDR2 FQNEAQ (reference sequence). Trimming removed 5 bases from V and 14 bases from J; junction bases left unmatched: 8.

The gene calls are TRBV5-1 and TRBJ1-4; D gene ambiguous. The CDR3 extends over 15 amino acids. Germline V gene sequence: CDR1 SGHRS, CDR2 YFSETQ. With 3 bases removed from V and 5 bases from J, the gap between germline ends came to 14 bases. CDR3 region: CASSSSGAPNEKLFF. For the CDR3, the DNA is TGCGCCAGCAGCTCCTCGGGAGCCCCGAATGAAAAACTGTTTTTT.

Comments on this clone: Other DNA sequences in this specimen translate into the identical CDR3. The CDR3 here is CASSGTSGSYEQYF. In DNA, the CDR3 is TGTGCCAGCAGTGGAACTAGCGGGAGTTACGAGCAGTACTTC. The chain carries TRBV2 and TRBJ2-7; 11 bases match TRBD2. V lost 4 bases and J lost 4; bases outside the gene matches: 3. CDR1 and CDR2 (germline): SNHLY, FYNNEI. The CDR3 loop spans 14 amino acids.

The CDR3 spells CASSATGSAYGYTF. Here the CDR3 DNA reads TGTGCCAGCAGCGCGACAGGGTCAGCCTATGGCTACACCTTC. The rearrangement links TRBV2 to TRBJ1-2; TRBD1 aligns across 7 bases. CDR1 SNHLY and CDR2 FYNNEI come from the germline V gene. V was clipped by 6 bases and J by 4 bases; unmatched bases: 8. The length of the CDR3 is 14 residues. The whole variable domain, filled in from reference TRBV2 and TRBJ1-2, reads EPEVTQTPSHQVTQMGQEVILRCVPISNHLYFYWYRQILGQKVEFLVSFYNNEISEKSEIFDDQFSVERPDGSNFTLKIRSTKLEDSAMYFCASSATGSAYGYTFGSGTRLTVV.